These T cell receptor beta chains were read from a single sample in a study of CXCR3-negative and CXCR3-positive naive CD8 T cells. TCRdb processed the 5' RACE reads again and assigns one entry to each CDR3 protein, with no DNA. This sample carries about 150,000 distinct CDR3 sequences, with about 0.44% going to the ten biggest clones. Material for sequencing was naive CXCR3+ CD8+ T cells from blood. These receptors were obtained from a human donor in good health. Some clones in this sample may be carry-over from other donors' samples. Both conserved end residues are part of each CDR3.

v_call	j_call	cdr3_aa
TRBV6-5	TRBJ2-1	CASSFMFSTSYNEQFF
TRBV7-9	TRBJ2-3	CASSPQGAPDTQYF
TRBV20-1	TRBJ2-3	CSALSGGAADTQYF
TRBV7-8	TRBJ2-3	CASSLEASADTQYF
TRBV28	TRBJ2-3	CASSFSELAGADTQYF
TRBV11-2	TRBJ2-3	CASSLGGSELYF
TRBV9	TRBJ2-7	CASSWDYRPYEQYF
TRBV28	TRBJ2-3	CASSLFPSDTQYF
TRBV28	TRBJ2-7	CASSGDRGVYEQYF
TRBV15	TRBJ2-7	CATSREGGTSYEQYF
TRBV29-1	TRBJ2-6	CSVAGLSGANVLTF
TRBV3-1	TRBJ2-2	CASSPPGTGYTGELFF
TRBV2	TRBJ2-3	CASSDERITDTQYF
TRBV6-5	TRBJ2-1	CASSYHPGPASNEQFF
TRBV28	TRBJ2-7	CASSLLAFLYEQYF
TRBV27	TRBJ2-1	CASSPDSNEQFF
TRBV9	TRBJ1-1	CASSAGSGPGTEAFF
TRBV15	TRBJ2-3	CATSSTPSTDTQYF
TRBV6-5	TRBJ1-1	CASSYGKEAFF
TRBV14	TRBJ2-7	CASSHSGSYEQYF
TRBV7-2	TRBJ2-7	CASSLALGAPYEQYF
TRBV6-5	TRBJ1-4	CASSYLGGPNEKLFF
TRBV5-1	TRBJ2-1	CASSLTGGILDEQFF
TRBV28	TRBJ2-3	CASSPSIGWGYTDTQYF
TRBV15	TRBJ2-1	CATSIRGRPNEQFF
TRBV12-3/TRBV12-4	TRBJ2-5	CASSFGSQETQYF
TRBV4-3	TRBJ2-7	CASSQDRGRQYEQYF
TRBV29-1	TRBJ2-2	CSVESDGTGELFF
TRBV29-1	TRBJ2-7	CSVEELAGGDSDEQYF
TRBV5-5	TRBJ2-7	CASSPAAGASYEQYF
TRBV7-6	TRBJ1-1	CASSLDGEGNTEAFF
TRBV5-1	TRBJ1-1	CASSLAGTGNTEAFF
TRBV20-1	TRBJ2-2	CSARGLAANTGELFF
TRBV7-6	TRBJ2-2	CASRGGTGELFF
TRBV21-1	TRBJ2-3	CANYTIQTPRVADTQYF
TRBV7-8	TRBJ1-5	CASSLGGPQPQHF
TRBV7-3	TRBJ2-1	CASSSQIYNEQFF
TRBV28	TRBJ2-1	CASSFLSSGTYSEQFF
TRBV11-3	TRBJ2-3	CASSLAVGNTQYF
TRBV7-6	TRBJ1-1	CASRDGTRGEAFF
TRBV5-4	TRBJ2-5	CASSPRQGETQYF
TRBV4-3	TRBJ2-5	CASSQDRVGAHLQETQYF
TRBV7-9	TRBJ1-4	CASSLGNTNEKLFF
TRBV27	TRBJ2-7	CASSFGPTYEQYF
TRBV7-9	TRBJ1-2	CASSADQGANYGYTF
TRBV12-3/TRBV12-4	TRBJ2-5	CASSSDYFRWETQYF
TRBV28	TRBJ2-7	CASSNDYRSGSYEQYF
TRBV6-5	TRBJ2-7	CASSYSSGANEQYF
TRBV6-6	TRBJ2-1	CASSYPGTYNEQFF
TRBV20-1	TRBJ1-1	CSAERTGTKIEAFF
TRBV29-1	TRBJ1-1	CSVETVTSTEAFF
TRBV12-3/TRBV12-4	TRBJ2-1	CANSDRAYNEQFF
TRBV19	TRBJ1-1	CASSIGTGGTEAFF
TRBV6-5	TRBJ2-2	CASIPGQGGAGELFF
TRBV28	TRBJ1-1	CASSPFPDSSEAFF